This TCR beta chain is drawn from a study of regulatory T cells in long-lasting Graves disease. Study at large: Duration of antithyroid drug therapy among newly diagnosed Graves' patients was under 3 months. Points from the study as a whole: Persistent cases of Graves' showed reduced TCR diversity relative to newly diagnosed patients.

Points on this clonotype: The antigen is undetermined. A much bigger clone sits one base away, suggesting this may be a read error. As the CDR3 is not closed by the conserved phenylalanine or tryptophan, this likely results from a read error.

The CDR3 is 14 amino acids. The germline gives CDR1 SNHLY, CDR2 FYNNEI. Losses at the gene ends were 3 bases for V and 4 bases for J; bases not matched to a gene: 3. In building TCR beta libraries, iRepertoire HTBI primers were used together with Arm-PCR of CDR3 regions. TCRdb re-analysed the multiplex PCR reads in MiXCR, keeping a single row per CDR3 protein. The sample comprises 450,000 to 600,000 distinct CDR3 sequences, 13% of which are singletons, and approximately 9.3% rests with the top ten. Time point: newly diagnosed GD, antithyroid drugs for less than 3 months. Making the TCR library involved RNA that had been extracted from PBMCs. Patients hailed from an endocrinology department in Xi'an, China. This sample also appeared in a second study, on T cells in Graves' hyperthyroidism and ophthalmopathy.

The chain has TRBV2 and TRBJ2-7, with 10 bases that match TRBD1. The sequenced sample was peripheral blood mononuclear cells (PBMCs), obtained at new diagnosis, from a patient treated with antithyroid drugs. This TCR derives from a man under 40 with Graves disease. In DNA form, the CDR3 reads TGTGCCAGCAGTGAGGACAGGGGGAGGTACGAGCAGTACTCC. Its protein is CASSEDRGRYEQYS.